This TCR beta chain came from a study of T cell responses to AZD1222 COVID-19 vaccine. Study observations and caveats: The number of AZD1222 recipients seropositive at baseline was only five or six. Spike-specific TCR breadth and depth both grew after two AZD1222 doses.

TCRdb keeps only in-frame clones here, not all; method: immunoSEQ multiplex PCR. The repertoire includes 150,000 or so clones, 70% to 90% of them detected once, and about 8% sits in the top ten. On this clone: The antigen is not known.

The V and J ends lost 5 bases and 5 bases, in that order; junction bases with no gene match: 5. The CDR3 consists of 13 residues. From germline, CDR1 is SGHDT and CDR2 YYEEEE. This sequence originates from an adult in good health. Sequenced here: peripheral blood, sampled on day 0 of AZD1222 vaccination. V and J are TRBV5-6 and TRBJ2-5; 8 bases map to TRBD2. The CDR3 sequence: CASSEREFETQYF. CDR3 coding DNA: TGTGCCAGCAGTGAGCGGGAGTTCGAGACCCAGTACTTC.